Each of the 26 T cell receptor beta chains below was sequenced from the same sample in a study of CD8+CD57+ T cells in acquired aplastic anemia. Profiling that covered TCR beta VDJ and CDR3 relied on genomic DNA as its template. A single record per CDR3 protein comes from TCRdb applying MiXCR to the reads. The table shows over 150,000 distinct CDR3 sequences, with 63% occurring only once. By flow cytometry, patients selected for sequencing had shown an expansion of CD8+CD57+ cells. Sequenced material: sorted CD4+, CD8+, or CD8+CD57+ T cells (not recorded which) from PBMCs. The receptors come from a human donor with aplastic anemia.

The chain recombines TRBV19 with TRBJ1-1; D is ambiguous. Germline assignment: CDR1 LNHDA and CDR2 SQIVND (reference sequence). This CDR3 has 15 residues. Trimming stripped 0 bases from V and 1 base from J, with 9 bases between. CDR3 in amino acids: CASSIDLNANTEAFF. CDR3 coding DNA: TGTGCCAGTAGTATAGATCTGAACGCGAACACTGAAGCTTTCTTT.

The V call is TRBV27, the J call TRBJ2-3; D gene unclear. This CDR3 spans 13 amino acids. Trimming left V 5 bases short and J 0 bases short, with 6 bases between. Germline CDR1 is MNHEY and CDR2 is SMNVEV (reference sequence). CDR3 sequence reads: CASSPLSTDTQYF. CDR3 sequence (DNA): TGTGCCAGCAGTCCCTTAAGCACAGATACGCAGTATTTT.

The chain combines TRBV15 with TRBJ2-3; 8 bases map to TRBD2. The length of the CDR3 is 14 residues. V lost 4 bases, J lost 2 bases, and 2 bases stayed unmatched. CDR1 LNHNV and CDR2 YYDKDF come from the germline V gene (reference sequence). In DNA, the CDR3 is TGTGCCACCAGCACGGGGGGGCCCACAGATACGCAGTATTTT. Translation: CATSTGGPTDTQYF.

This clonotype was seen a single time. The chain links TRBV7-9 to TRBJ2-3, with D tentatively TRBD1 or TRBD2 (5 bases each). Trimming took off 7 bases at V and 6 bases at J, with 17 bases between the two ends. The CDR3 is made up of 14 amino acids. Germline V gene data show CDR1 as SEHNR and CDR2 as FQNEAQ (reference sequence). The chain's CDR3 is CASTGGIISDTQYF. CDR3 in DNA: TGTGCCAGCACTGGGGGAATCATTTCCGATACGCAGTATTTT.

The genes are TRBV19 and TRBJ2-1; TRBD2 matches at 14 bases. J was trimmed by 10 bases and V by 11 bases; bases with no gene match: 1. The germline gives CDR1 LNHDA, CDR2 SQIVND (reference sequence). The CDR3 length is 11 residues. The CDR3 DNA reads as TGTGCCCGGACTAGCGGGAGGGAGCAGTTCTTC. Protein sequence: CARTSGREQFF.

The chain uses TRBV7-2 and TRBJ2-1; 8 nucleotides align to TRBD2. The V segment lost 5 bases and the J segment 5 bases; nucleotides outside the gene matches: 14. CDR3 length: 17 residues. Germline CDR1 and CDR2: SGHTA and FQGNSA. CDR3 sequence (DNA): TGTGCCAGCAGCCGCCTTCGGGAGGTTAGCGGGGACAATGAGCAGTTCTTC. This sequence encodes CASSRLREVSGDNEQFF.

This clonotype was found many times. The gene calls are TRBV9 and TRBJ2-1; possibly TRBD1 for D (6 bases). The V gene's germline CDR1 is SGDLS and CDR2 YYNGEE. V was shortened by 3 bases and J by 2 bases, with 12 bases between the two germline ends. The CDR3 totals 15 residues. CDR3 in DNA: TGTGCCAGCAGCGCCTCCGGGACAACCTACAATGAGCAGTTCTTC. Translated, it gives CASSASGTTYNEQFF.

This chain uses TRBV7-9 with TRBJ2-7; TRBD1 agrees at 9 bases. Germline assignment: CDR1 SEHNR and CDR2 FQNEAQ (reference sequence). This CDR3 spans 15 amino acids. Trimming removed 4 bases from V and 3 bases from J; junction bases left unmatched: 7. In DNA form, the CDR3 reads TGTGCCAGCAGCTCCCAGACAGGGGGTGGCTACGAGCAGTACTTC. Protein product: CASSSQTGGGYEQYF. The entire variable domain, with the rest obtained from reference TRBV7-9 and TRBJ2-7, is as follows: DTGVSQNPRHKITKRGQNVTFRCDPISEHNRLYWYRQTLGQGPEFLTYFQNEAQLEKSRLLSDRFSAERPKGSFSTLEIQRTEQGDSAMYLCASSSQTGGGYEQYFGPGTRLTVT.

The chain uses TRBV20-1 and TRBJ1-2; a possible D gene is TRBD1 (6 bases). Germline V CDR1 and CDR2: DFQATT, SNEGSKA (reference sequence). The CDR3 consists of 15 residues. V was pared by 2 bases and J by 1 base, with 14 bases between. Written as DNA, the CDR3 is TGCAGTGCTAGAAGGTTGGCAGGGGTTAACTATGGCTACACCTTC. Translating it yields CSARRLAGVNYGYTF.

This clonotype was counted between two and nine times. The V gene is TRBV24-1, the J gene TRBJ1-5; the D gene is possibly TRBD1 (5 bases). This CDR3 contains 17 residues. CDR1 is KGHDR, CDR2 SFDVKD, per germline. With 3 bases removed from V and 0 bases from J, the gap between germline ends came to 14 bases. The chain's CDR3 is CATSDTSTEYSNQPQHF. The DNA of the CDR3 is TGTGCCACCAGTGATACTTCGACAGAGTATAGCAATCAGCCCCAGCATTTT.

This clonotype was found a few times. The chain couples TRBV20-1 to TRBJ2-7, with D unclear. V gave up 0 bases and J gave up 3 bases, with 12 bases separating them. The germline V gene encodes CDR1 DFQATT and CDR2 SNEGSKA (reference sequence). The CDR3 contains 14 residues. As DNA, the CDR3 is TGCAGTGCTAGAGATCGAGTAATCGGCTACGAGCAGTACTTC. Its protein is CSARDRVIGYEQYF.

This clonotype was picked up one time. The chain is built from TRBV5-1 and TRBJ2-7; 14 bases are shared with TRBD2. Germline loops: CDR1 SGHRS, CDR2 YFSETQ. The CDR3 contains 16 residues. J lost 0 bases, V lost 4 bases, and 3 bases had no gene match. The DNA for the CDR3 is TGCGCCAGCAGCCGGGGACTAGCGGGAGTCTCCTACGAGCAGTACTTC. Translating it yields CASSRGLAGVSYEQYF.

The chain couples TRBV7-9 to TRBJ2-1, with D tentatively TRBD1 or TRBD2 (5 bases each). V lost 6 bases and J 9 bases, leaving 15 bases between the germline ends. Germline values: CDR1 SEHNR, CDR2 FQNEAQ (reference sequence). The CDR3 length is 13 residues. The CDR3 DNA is TGTGCCAGCAGTCCCGGGACGCGAGTTGAGCAGTTCTTC. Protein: CASSPGTRVEQFF.

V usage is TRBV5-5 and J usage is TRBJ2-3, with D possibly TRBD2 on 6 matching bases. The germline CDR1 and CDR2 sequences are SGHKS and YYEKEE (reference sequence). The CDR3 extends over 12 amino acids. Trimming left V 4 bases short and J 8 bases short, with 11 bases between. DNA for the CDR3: TGTGCCAGCAGCCCCGGAGGGAGTACGCAGTATTTT. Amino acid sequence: CASSPGGSTQYF. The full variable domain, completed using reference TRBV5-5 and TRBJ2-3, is DAGVTQSPTHLIKTRGQQVTLRCSPISGHKSVSWYQQVLGQGPQFIFQYYEKEERGRGNFPDRFSARQFPNYSSELNVNALLLGDSALYLCASSPGGSTQYFGPGTRLTVL.

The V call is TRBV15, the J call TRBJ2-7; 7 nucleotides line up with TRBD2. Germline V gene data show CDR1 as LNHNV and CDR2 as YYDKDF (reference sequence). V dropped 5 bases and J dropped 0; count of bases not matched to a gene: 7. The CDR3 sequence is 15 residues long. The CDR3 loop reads CATSRSASGSYEQYF. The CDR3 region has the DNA TGTGCCACCAGCCGCTCCGCTAGCGGCTCCTACGAGCAGTACTTC.

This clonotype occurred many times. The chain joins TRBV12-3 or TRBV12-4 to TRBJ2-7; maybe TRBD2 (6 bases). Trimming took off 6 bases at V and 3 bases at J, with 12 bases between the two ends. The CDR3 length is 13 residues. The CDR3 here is CASSRVGGYEQYF. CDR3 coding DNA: TGTGCCAGCAGCCGGGTGGGGGGCTACGAGCAGTACTTC.

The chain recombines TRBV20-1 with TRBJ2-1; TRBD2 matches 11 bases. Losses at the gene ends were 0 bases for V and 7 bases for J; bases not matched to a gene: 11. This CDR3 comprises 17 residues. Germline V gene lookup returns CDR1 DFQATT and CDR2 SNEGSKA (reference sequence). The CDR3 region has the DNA TGCAGTGCTAGAGATTATAGCGGGGGGGCCGAAAAGAATGAGCAGTTCTTC. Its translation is CSARDYSGGAEKNEQFF.

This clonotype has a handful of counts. Written as DNA, the CDR3 is TGTGCCACCAGCAGTACGTTGAACACTGAAGCTTTCTTT. This translates into CATSSTLNTEAFF. This sequence joins TRBV15 and TRBJ1-1, with no clear D. The CDR3 consists of 13 residues. CDR1 and CDR2 from the germline V gene are LNHNV and YYDKDF (reference sequence). V shed 3 bases and J shed 0 bases, with 5 bases lying between them.

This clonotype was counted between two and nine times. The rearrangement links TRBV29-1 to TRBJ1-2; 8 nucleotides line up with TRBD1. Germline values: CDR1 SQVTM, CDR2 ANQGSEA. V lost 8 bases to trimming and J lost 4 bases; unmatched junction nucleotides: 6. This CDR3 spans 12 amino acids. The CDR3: CSIGTGFYGYTF. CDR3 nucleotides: TGCAGCATAGGGACAGGCTTCTATGGCTACACCTTC.

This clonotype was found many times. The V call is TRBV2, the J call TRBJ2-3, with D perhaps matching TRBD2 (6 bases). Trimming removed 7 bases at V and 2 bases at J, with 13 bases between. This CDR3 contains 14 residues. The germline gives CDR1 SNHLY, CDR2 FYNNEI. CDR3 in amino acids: CASNAGRLTDTQYF. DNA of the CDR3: TGTGCCAGCAACGCGGGGCGCCTCACAGATACGCAGTATTTT.

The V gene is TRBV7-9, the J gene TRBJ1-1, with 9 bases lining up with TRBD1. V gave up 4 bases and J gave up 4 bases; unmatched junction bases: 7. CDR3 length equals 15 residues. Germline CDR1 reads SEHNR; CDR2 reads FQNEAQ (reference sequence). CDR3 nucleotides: TGTGCCAGCAGCTCTTTCCCGGACAGGGGCACTGAAGCTTTCTTT. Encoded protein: CASSSFPDRGTEAFF.

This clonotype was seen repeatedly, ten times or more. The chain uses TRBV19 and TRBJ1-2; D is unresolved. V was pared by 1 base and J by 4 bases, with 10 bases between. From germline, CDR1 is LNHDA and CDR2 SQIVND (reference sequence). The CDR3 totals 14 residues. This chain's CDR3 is CASSIGEGVYGYTF. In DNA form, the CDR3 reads TGTGCCAGTAGTATAGGGGAGGGCGTCTATGGCTACACCTTC.

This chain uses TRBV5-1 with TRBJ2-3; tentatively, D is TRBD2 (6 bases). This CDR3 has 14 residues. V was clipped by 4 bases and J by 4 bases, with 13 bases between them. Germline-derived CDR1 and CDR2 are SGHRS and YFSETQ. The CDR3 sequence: CASSSGRSADTQYF. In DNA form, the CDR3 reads TGCGCCAGCAGCAGCGGGCGATCAGCAGATACGCAGTATTTT.

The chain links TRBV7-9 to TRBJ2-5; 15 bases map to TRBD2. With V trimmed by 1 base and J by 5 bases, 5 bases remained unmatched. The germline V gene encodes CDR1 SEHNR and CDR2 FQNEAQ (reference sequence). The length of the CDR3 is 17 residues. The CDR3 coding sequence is TGTGCCAGCAGCTTAGGCAGGGGACTAGCGGGAGGCGAGACCCAGTACTTC. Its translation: CASSLGRGLAGGETQYF.

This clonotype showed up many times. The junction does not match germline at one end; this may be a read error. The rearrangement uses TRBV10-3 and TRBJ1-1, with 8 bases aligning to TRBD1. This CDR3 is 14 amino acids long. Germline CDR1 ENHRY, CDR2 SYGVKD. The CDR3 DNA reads TGTGTCATCAGGGACCCAGGGGGCAACACTGAAGCTTTCTTT. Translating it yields CVIRDPGGNTEAFF.

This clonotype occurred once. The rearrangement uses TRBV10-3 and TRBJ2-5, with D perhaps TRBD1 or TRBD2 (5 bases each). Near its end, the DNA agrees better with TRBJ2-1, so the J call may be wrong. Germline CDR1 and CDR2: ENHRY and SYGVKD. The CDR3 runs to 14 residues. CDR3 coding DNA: TGTGCCATCAGTGAAGGCAGGGAGCAAGAGACCCAGTTCTTC. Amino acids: CAISEGREQETQFF.